One sample yielded the 23 T cell receptor beta chains listed below, sequenced in a study of CD8 T cells in Susac syndrome. A quantity of roughly 0.5 to 1 ug RNA underwent reverse transcription using random hexamers. TCRdb fed the immunoSEQ multiplex PCR reads into MiXCR, producing one record per CDR3 protein. The sample includes roughly 50,000 distinct CDR3 sequences, 80% to 95% of them seen just once. Sequencing was carried out using CD8+ T cells from PBMCs. The origin of the receptors is a human donor in good health.

The genes are TRBV5-1 and TRBJ2-1; D perhaps matches TRBD1 (6 bases). Germline lookup yields CDR1 SGHRS and CDR2 YFSETQ. V shed 5 bases and J shed 8 bases, with 17 bases lying between them. The CDR3 contains 14 residues. The chain's CDR3 is CASSRDTLSDEQFF. The CDR3 DNA follows: TGCGCCAGCAGTCGGGACACCCTATCCGATGAGCAGTTCTTC.

This clonotype appeared once. The V and J genes are TRBV5-1 and TRBJ2-1; 10 positions agree with TRBD2. Germline trimming cut 0 bases from V and 8 bases from J; bases unmatched to any gene: 8. This CDR3 has 16 amino acids. Germline assignment: CDR1 SGHRS and CDR2 YFSETQ. The CDR3 here is CASSLGQAGGYYEQFF. The CDR3 DNA sequence: TGCGCCAGCAGCTTGGGACAAGCGGGAGGGTACTATGAGCAGTTCTTC.

The chain couples TRBV28 to TRBJ2-3; tentative D call: TRBD2 (6 bases). Germline CDR1 is MDHEN and CDR2 is SYDVKM. The CDR3 loop spans 16 amino acids. V lost 5 bases, J lost 1 base, and 16 bases lay in between. The DNA of the CDR3 is TGTGCCAGCAGTCCCCATGCGGGACGTCGCACAGATACGCAGTATTTT. Protein product: CASSPHAGRRTDTQYF.

This chain connects TRBV4-1 to TRBJ2-7; the D is unclear. Germline V gene data show CDR1 as MGHRA and CDR2 as YSYEKL. Deletions cut 1 base from V and 4 bases from J, with 14 bases between. This CDR3 contains 15 residues. The CDR3 loop is CASSQGAGIEYEQYF. The CDR3 DNA follows: TGCGCCAGCAGCCAAGGGGCTGGGATTGAGTACGAGCAGTACTTC.

The chain links TRBV14 to TRBJ1-2; D remains unclear. Germline V lookup: CDR1 SGHDN, CDR2 FVKESK. The V gene lost 4 bases and the J gene lost 3 bases, with 12 bases spanning the gap. This CDR3 is 14 amino acids long. DNA of the CDR3: TGTGCCAGCAGCCCCGGCCTCGTGGACTATGGCTACACCTTC. Encoded protein: CASSPGLVDYGYTF.

J is TRBJ2-1 and V is TRBV28; D possibly corresponds to TRBD2 (5 bases). Germline CDR1 is MDHEN and CDR2 is SYDVKM. V lost 10 bases, J lost 5 bases, and 12 bases lay in between. CDR3 length: 12 amino acids. The CDR3 here is CAIRRRDNEQFF. CDR3 nucleotides: TGTGCCATACGGCGGCGGGACAATGAGCAGTTCTTC.

The gene calls are TRBV6-4 and TRBJ1-2; D not resolved. V shed 0 bases and J shed 6 bases, with 11 bases lying between them. The CDR3 spans 14 residues. Germline V gene data show CDR1 as MRHNA and CDR2 as SNTAGT. The CDR3 DNA reads TGTGCCAGCAGTGACTCGACCGGAGGGCATGGCTACACCTTC. It encodes CASSDSTGGHGYTF.

This CDR3 reads CASSPWTSGSSDEQYF. CDR3 DNA: TGCGCCAGCAGCCCGTGGACTAGCGGGAGCTCAGACGAGCAGTACTTC. The rearrangement links TRBV5-1 to TRBJ2-7; TRBD2 matches 13 bases. CDR1 is SGHRS, CDR2 YFSETQ, per germline. V lost 4 bases, J lost 5 bases, and 9 bases stayed unmatched. The CDR3 length is 16 residues.

This rearrangement joins TRBV20-1 to TRBJ2-7; no reliable D call. The CDR3 has 12 residues. CDR1 and CDR2 (germline): DFQATT, SNEGSKA (reference sequence). Trimming took 6 bases from V and 2 from J, leaving 11 bases between them. The CDR3 loop reads CSANLGTYEQYF. The CDR3 DNA follows: TGCAGTGCCAACTTGGGAACCTACGAGCAGTACTTC.

The gene calls are TRBV25-1 and TRBJ1-5, with a weak D call TRBD1 (5 bases). V lost 4 bases and J 2 bases, leaving 12 bases between the germline ends. Germline values: CDR1 MGHDK, CDR2 SYGVNS. CDR3 length: 15 residues. The DNA of the CDR3 is TGTGCCAGCAGTGGGTCGGGCAGGGGCAATCAGCCCCAGCATTTT. Encoded protein: CASSGSGRGNQPQHF.

The J gene is TRBJ2-7, the V gene TRBV6-1, with D perhaps being TRBD1 or TRBD2 (5 bases each). The V gene lost 11 bases and the J gene lost 0 bases, with 20 bases spanning the gap. The CDR3 contains 15 residues. Per germline, CDR1 MNHNS and CDR2 SASEGT. The CDR3 here is CASSTSGTISYEQYF. Written as DNA, the CDR3 is TGTGCCTCCTCGACTTCCGGGACGATCTCCTACGAGCAGTACTTC.

The chain uses TRBV4-1 and TRBJ2-7; tentatively, D is TRBD2 (6 bases). Trimming removed 1 base at V and 0 bases at J, with 10 bases between. Germline V gene sequence: CDR1 MGHRA, CDR2 YSYEKL. The CDR3 totals 15 residues. The CDR3 here is CASSQVGGDSYEQYF. The DNA of the CDR3 is TGCGCCAGCAGCCAAGTGGGCGGGGACTCCTACGAGCAGTACTTC.

This rearrangement joins TRBV7-9 to TRBJ2-7, with 11 bases aligning to TRBD1. The CDR3 runs to 16 residues. Germline CDR1 SEHNR, CDR2 FQNEAQ (reference sequence). V shed 1 base and J 0 bases; nucleotides not matched to a gene: 2. CDR3 nucleotide sequence: TGTGCCAGCAGCTTAGTGGGACAGGGGGTCTCCTACGAGCAGTACTTC. It translates to CASSLVGQGVSYEQYF.

This chain connects TRBV27 to TRBJ2-7; D gene unclear. CDR1 MNHEY and CDR2 SMNVEV come from the germline V gene (reference sequence). The CDR3 spans 13 residues. Trimming pared 0 bases from V and 1 base from J, leaving 4 bases between. This chain's CDR3 is CASSLSPSYEQYF. CDR3 DNA: TGTGCCAGCAGTTTATCCCCTTCCTACGAGCAGTACTTC.

Notes on this clonotype: The DNA is omitted, as the CDR3 cannot be located on it reliably, and the CDR3 follows TCRdb's listing. The gene calls are TRBV29-1 and TRBJ2-7; the D call of TRBD1 is as the table states it, not checked on the DNA. The CDR3 comprises 16 residues, both ends counted. The germline V gene encodes CDR1 SQVTM and CDR2 ANQGSEA. This CDR3 is CSVEVRARGNSYEQYF.

The V and J genes are TRBV12-3 or TRBV12-4 and TRBJ2-1; a weak D match, TRBD1 (6 bases). CDR3 length: 13 amino acids. V was trimmed by 2 bases and J by 7 bases, leaving 9 bases between them. CDR3 loop: CASSLTTGNEQFF. CDR3 DNA sequence: TGTGCCAGCAGTTTAACAACAGGGAATGAGCAGTTCTTC.

The chain combines TRBV27 with TRBJ2-2; D gene uncertain. Trimming cost V 2 bases and J 6 bases, with 7 bases left between them. CDR1 and CDR2 (germline): MNHEY, SMNVEV (reference sequence). The CDR3 totals 13 residues. CDR3 sequence: CASSLGSAGELFF. CDR3 DNA: TGTGCCAGCAGTTTAGGGTCGGCCGGGGAGCTGTTTTTT.

The V and J genes are TRBV2 and TRBJ2-1; D is unresolved. The ends were cut back, 2 bases at V and 8 bases at J, with 7 bases in the middle. The CDR3 is 12 residues long. In germline, CDR1 is SNHLY, CDR2 FYNNEI. The DNA for the CDR3 is TGTGCCAGCAGTGAATTTTCCGATGAGCAGTTCTTC. Translation gives CASSEFSDEQFF.

The J gene is TRBJ1-1, the V gene TRBV4-2; tentative D call: TRBD1 (5 bases). Trimming shortened V by 0 bases and J by 6 bases, and 11 bases separated the two germline ends. The CDR3 loop spans 14 amino acids. Germline values: CDR1 LGHNA, CDR2 YNFKEQ. The CDR3 sequence is CASSQDHGGAEAFF. CDR3 coding DNA: TGTGCCAGCAGCCAAGATCATGGAGGGGCTGAAGCTTTCTTT.

The chain has TRBV12-3 or TRBV12-4 and TRBJ1-1; D gene unclear. Trimming cost V 1 base and J 1 base, with 7 bases left between them. This CDR3 comprises 14 residues. The CDR3 sequence: CASSLEAGNTEAFF. CDR3 bases: TGTGCCAGCAGTTTAGAGGCCGGGAACACTGAAGCTTTCTTT.

The J gene is TRBJ1-4, the V gene TRBV13, with TRBD1 matching 8 bases. CDR3 length equals 14 residues. V gave up 5 bases and J gave up 11 bases; unmatched junction bases: 10. CDR1 is PRHDT, CDR2 FYEKMQ, per germline (reference sequence). CDR3 amino acids: CASSGDRHSGKLFF. CDR3 DNA sequence: TGTGCCAGCAGCGGGGACAGGCATTCTGGGAAACTGTTTTTT.

The CDR3 reads CASSLGQGRTEQYF. The CDR3 region has the DNA TGTGCCAGCAGTTTGGGACAGGGTAGGACCGAGCAGTACTTC. The V call is TRBV27, the J call TRBJ2-7; 9 nucleotides align to TRBD1. The germline V gene has CDR1 MNHEY and CDR2 SMNVEV (reference sequence). The CDR3 is 14 amino acids. With V trimmed by 3 bases and J by 6 bases, 6 bases remained unmatched.

The rearrangement links TRBV7-8 to TRBJ2-7; D ambiguous. Trimming took off 8 bases at V and 2 bases at J, with 13 bases between the two ends. This CDR3 comprises 13 residues. Germline V gene lookup returns CDR1 SGHVS and CDR2 FQNEAQ. The CDR3 spells CASAIGPTYEQYF. The DNA for the CDR3 is TGTGCCAGCGCCATAGGCCCTACCTACGAGCAGTACTTC.